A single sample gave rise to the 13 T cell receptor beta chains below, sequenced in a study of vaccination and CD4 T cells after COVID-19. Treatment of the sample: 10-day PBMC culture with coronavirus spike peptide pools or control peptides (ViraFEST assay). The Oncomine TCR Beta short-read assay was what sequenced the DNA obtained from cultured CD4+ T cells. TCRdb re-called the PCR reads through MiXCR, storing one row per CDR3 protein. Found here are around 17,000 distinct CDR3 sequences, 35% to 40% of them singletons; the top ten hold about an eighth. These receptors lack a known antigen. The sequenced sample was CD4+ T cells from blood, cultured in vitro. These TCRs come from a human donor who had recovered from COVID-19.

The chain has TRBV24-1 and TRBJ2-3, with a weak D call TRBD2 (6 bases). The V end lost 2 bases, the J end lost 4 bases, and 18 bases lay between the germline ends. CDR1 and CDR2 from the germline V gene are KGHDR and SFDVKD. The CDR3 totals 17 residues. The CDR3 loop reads CATSDSGWRGFSDTQYF. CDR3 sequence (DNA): TGTGCCACCAGTGATTCAGGTTGGCGGGGTTTTTCAGATACGCAGTATTTT.

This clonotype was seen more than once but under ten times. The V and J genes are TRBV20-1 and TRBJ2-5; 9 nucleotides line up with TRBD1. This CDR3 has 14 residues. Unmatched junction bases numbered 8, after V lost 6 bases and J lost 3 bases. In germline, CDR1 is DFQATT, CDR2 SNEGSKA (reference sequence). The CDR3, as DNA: TGCAGTGCAACTTCTCGGACAGGGGAAGAGACCCAGTACTTC. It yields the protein CSATSRTGEETQYF.

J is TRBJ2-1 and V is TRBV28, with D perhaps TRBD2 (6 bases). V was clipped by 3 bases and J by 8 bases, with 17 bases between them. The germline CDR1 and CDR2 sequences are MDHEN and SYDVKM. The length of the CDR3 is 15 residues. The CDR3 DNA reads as TGTGCCAGCAGTTTGACCCGGAGGGCCTGGTATGAGCAGTTCTTC. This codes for CASSLTRRAWYEQFF.

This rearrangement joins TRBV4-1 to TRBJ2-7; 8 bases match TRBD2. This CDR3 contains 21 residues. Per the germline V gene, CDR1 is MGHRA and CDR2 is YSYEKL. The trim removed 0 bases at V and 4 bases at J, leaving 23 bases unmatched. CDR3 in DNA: TGCGCCAGCAGCCAAGATTCAGCGCAGGGGTGGCAGCTAGCGGGTCCATACGAGCAGTACTTC. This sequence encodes CASSQDSAQGWQLAGPYEQYF.

CDR3 in DNA: TGTGCCATCAGTGGGACTAGCGGGAGAGGCTCCTACAATGAGCAGTTCTTC. It specifies CAISGTSGRGSYNEQFF. The V gene is TRBV10-3, the J gene TRBJ2-1; 13 bases are shared with TRBD2. The V gene's germline CDR1 is ENHRY and CDR2 SYGVKD. The CDR3 has 17 amino acids. Losses at the gene ends were 4 bases for V and 0 bases for J; bases not matched to a gene: 3.

This chain's CDR3 is CASSADRGSYNEQFF. The CDR3 bases are TGTGCCAGCAGTGCTGACAGGGGTTCCTACAATGAGCAGTTCTTC. The chain carries TRBV2 and TRBJ2-1; 8 positions agree with TRBD1. The CDR3 totals 15 residues. Germline V gene lookup returns CDR1 SNHLY and CDR2 FYNNEI. V was clipped by 4 bases and J by 1 base; unmatched bases: 3.

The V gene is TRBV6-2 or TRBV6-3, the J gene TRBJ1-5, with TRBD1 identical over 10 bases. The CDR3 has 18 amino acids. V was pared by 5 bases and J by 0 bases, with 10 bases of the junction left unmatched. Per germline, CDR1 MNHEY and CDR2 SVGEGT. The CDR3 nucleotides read TGTGCCAGCAGTCAGCCGGGACAGGGGCGATATAGCAATCAGCCCCAGCATTTT. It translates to CASSQPGQGRYSNQPQHF.

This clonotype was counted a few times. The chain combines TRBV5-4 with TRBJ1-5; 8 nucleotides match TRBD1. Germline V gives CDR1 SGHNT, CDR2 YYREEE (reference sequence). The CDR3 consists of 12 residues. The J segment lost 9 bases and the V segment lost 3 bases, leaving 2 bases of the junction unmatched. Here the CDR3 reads CASSYGTGPQHF. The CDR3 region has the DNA TGTGCCAGCAGCTACGGGACAGGGCCCCAGCATTTT.

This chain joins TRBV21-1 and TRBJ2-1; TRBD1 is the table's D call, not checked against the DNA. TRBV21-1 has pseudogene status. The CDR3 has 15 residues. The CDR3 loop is CANTPGRTSYNEQFF. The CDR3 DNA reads TGTGCCAATACCCCGGGACGGACCTCCTACAATGAGCAGTTCTTC.

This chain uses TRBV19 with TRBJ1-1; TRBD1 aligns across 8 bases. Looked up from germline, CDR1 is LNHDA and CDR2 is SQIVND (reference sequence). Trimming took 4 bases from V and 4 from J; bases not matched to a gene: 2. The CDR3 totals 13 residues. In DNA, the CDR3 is TGTGCCAGTAGTAAGACAGGGGTCACTGAAGCTTTCTTT. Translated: CASSKTGVTEAFF. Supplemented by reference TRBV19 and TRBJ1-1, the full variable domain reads DGGITQSPKYLFRKEGQNVTLSCEQNLNHDAMYWYRQDPGQGLRLIYYSQIVNDFQKGDIAEGYSVSREKKESFPLTVTSAQKNPTAFYLCASSKTGVTEAFFGQGTRLTVV.

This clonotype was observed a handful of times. The CDR3: CASSVQGNRETQYF. CDR3 sequence (DNA): TGTGCCAGCAGCGTACAGGGGAATAGGGAGACCCAGTACTTC. The V call is TRBV7-2, the J call TRBJ2-5; TRBD1 matches at 7 bases. Per the germline V gene, CDR1 is SGHTA and CDR2 is FQGNSA. The CDR3 has 14 residues. J was trimmed by 5 bases and V by 5 bases; bases with no gene match: 8.

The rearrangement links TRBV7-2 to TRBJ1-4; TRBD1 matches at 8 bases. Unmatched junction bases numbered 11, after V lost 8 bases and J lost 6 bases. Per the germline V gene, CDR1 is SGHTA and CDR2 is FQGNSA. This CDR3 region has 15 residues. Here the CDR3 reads CASPKYGQGHEKLFF. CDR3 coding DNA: TGTGCCAGCCCAAAATATGGACAGGGCCATGAAAAACTGTTTTTT.

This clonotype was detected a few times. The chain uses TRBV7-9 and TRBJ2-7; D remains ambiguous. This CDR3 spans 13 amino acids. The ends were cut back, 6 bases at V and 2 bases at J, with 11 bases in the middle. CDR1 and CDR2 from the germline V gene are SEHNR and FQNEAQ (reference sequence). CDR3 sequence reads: CASSPDQAYEQYF. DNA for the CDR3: TGTGCCAGCAGTCCCGACCAGGCCTACGAGCAGTACTTC. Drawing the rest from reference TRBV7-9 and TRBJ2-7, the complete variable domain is DTGVSQNPRHKITKRGQNVTFRCDPISEHNRLYWYRQTLGQGPEFLTYFQNEAQLEKSRLLSDRFSAERPKGSFSTLEIQRTEQGDSAMYLCASSPDQAYEQYFGPGTRLTVT.